The following is a T cell receptor (beta chain) sequence with its context. Antigen specificity is unknown. The entry originates in a study of molecular identifiers for immune sequencing clone quantification. V gave up 3 bases and J gave up 0 bases, with 18 bases separating them. Germline CDR1 reads SGHVS; CDR2 reads FQNEAQ. This CDR3 is built from 17 residues. General study points: Among effectors, clones above 20 RNA copies held over 97% of molecules; among naive cells, under 1%.

Naive CD8 T cells were picked out by sorting for CD8+CD4-CCR7+CD45RA+. Each CDR3 protein is one row after TCRdb ran MiXCR on the PCR reads. The sample lists hundreds of thousands of distinct CDR3 sequences, over 25% seen once, with about 0.81% in the top ten. This sequence joins TRBV7-8 and TRBJ2-7, with D possibly TRBD2 on 6 matching bases. Sequenced sample: naive CD8+ T cells from blood, with Jurkat cell RNA spiked in. Documented subset: FACS-sorted CD8+CD4-CCR7+CD45RA+ naive T cells. This clonotype originated in a human donor in good health. Some libraries in this study had Jurkat cell RNA spiked in. The CDR3: CASSFSVVGGLSYEQYF. In DNA, the CDR3 is TGTGCCAGCAGCTTCTCGGTTGTGGGGGGACTCTCCTACGAGCAGTACTTC.